These T cell receptor beta chains were read from a single sample in a study of regulatory T cells in long-lasting Graves disease. TCRdb called the multiplex PCR reads again in MiXCR, with one record for every CDR3 protein. The profile shows 350,000 to 500,000 distinct CDR3 sequences, 20% to 25% of them singletons. The specimen comprised peripheral blood mononuclear cells (PBMCs), sampled when the disease was refractory, from a patient treated with antithyroid drugs. The receptors were sampled from a female donor with Graves disease. The CDR3 runs from the conserved cysteine through the conserved F or W. D genes are given only for firm matches. The size field is filled for only some rows; it gives once, few, many or a size class.

j_gene | v_gene | d_gene | abundance | CDR3aa | CDR3nt
TRBJ2-7 | TRBV28 | TRBD2 | many | CASSPGLAGNSYEQYF | TGTGCCAGCAGTCCCGGACTAGCGGGGAACTCCTACGAGCAGTACTTC
TRBJ2-6 | TRBV19 | TRBD1 | . | CASSMMPGGSGANVLTF | TGTGCCAGTAGTATGATGCCAGGGGGCTCTGGGGCCAACGTCCTGACTTTC
TRBJ2-7 | TRBV2 | TRBD2 | many | CASIRTSGSYEQYF | TGTGCCAGCATCCGGACTAGCGGTTCCTACGAGCAGTACTTC
TRBJ1-4 | TRBV11-2 | TRBD1 | many | CASNQGTANEKLFF | TGTGCCAGCAACCAGGGGACAGCTAATGAAAAACTGTTTTTT
TRBJ2-2 | TRBV7-8 | . | once | CASSLGRRTRGFGELLF | TGTGCCAGCAGCTTAGGACGGCGAACGAGGGGTTTCGGGGAGCTGCTTTTT
TRBJ1-5 | TRBV7-8 | . | . | CASGLVRGDSKDQPQHF | TGCGCCAGCGGCTTAGTCCGAGGTGACAGCAAAGATCAGCCCCAGCATTTT
TRBJ1-2 | TRBV25-1 | TRBD1 | many | CASSVSVAPADRGIANYGYTF | TGTGCCAGCAGTGTTTCGGTCGCCCCAGCGGACAGGGGGATCGCTAACTATGGCTACACCTTC
TRBJ1-5 | TRBV19 | . | many | CASSSTVGNQPQHF | TGTGCCAGTAGCTCGACAGTAGGCAATCAGCCCCAGCATTTT
TRBJ2-1 | TRBV2 | TRBD2 | many | CASKGLAEQFF | TGTGCCAGCAAGGGACTAGCGGAGCAGTTCTTC
TRBJ2-2 | TRBV10-3 | TRBD2 | few | CAISEIGTSGSGELFF | TGTGCCATCAGTGAGATTGGGACTAGCGGGAGTGGGGAGCTGTTTTTT
TRBJ2-7 | TRBV5-1 | . | many | CASSMAPGPSYEQYF | TGCGCCAGCAGCATGGCCCCGGGACCCTCCTACGAGCAGTACTTC
TRBJ2-1 | TRBV11-3 | TRBD2 | . | CASPVLAGGDEQFF | TGTGCCAGTCCCGTCCTAGCGGGAGGCGATGAGCAGTTCTTC
TRBJ1-1 | TRBV19 | . | few | CASSIGRKNTEAFF | TGTGCCAGTAGTATAGGGCGGAAGAACACTGAAGCTTTCTTT
TRBJ2-1 | TRBV28 | . | many | CASSHLSSSYNEQFF | TGTGCCAGCAGCCATCTATCAAGCTCCTACAATGAGCAGTTCTTC
TRBJ1-5 | TRBV20-1 | . | few | CSACPSDGIYQPQHF | TGCAGTGCTTGTCCCTCGGACGGTATATATCAGCCCCAGCATTTT
TRBJ1-5 | TRBV27 | . | many | CASSWAGSNQPQHF | TGTGCCAGCAGTTGGGCGGGGAGCAATCAGCCCCAGCATTTT
TRBJ1-2 | TRBV2 | TRBD1 | once | CASSRTGVGYTF | TGTGCCAGCAGTCGAACAGGGGTTGGCTACACCTTC
TRBJ1-6 | TRBV28 | . | many | CASRGDESLHF | TGTGCCAGCAGGGGGGACGAGTCCCTCCACTTT
TRBJ2-5 | TRBV13 | . | few | CASSYRNRDQETQYF | TGTGCCAGCAGCTACCGAAACCGGGACCAAGAGACCCAGTACTTC
TRBJ1-1 | TRBV5-1 | . | few | CASSLRIAGMNTEAFF | TGCGCCAGCAGCTTGAGGATAGCGGGTATGAACACTGAAGCTTTCTTT
TRBJ2-2 | TRBV28 | . | many | CASSLRLNTGELFF | TGTGCCAGCAGCCTCCGACTCAACACCGGGGAGCTGTTTTTT
TRBJ2-5 | TRBV6-2/TRBV6-3 | TRBD2 | many | CASSEEASGQTQYF | TGTGCCAGCAGTGAAGAGGCTAGCGGACAGACCCAGTACTTC
TRBJ1-4 | TRBV29-1 | . | . | CSVDGGPNEKLFF | TGCAGCGTTGATGGGGGTCCTAATGAAAAACTGTTTTTT
TRBJ2-5 | TRBV11-2 | . | . | CASSQDSSKYF | TGTGCCAGCAGCCAGGACTCCTCGAAGTACTTC
TRBJ2-1 | TRBV6-1 | TRBD1 | . | CASSEYRGVSYNEQFF | TGTGCCAGCAGTGAGTACAGGGGGGTTAGCTACAATGAGCAGTTCTTC
TRBJ2-7 | TRBV2 | TRBD2 | . | CASSPPGLAGGNYEQYF | TGTGCCAGCTCACCTCCGGGACTAGCGGGAGGGAATTACGAGCAGTACTTC
TRBJ1-5 | TRBV18 | . | few | CASSAVSGNHQPQHF | TGTGCCAGCTCAGCCGTATCGGGGAACCATCAGCCCCAGCATTTT
TRBJ1-3 | TRBV12-3/TRBV12-4 | . | . | CASSLGWGNTIYF | TGTGCCAGCAGTTTAGGGTGGGGAAACACCATATATTTT
TRBJ1-5 | TRBV19 | . | few | CASSLHGSGNQPQHF | TGTGCCAGTAGCCTCCACGGATCCGGCAATCAGCCCCAGCATTTT
TRBJ1-4 | TRBV12-3/TRBV12-4 | . | . | CASSLYGSAEKLFF | TGTGCCAGCAGTTTATACGGCTCGGCAGAAAAACTGTTTTTT
TRBJ1-1 | TRBV20-1 | TRBD1 | many | CSASWTGNTEAFF | TGCAGTGCTTCGTGGACAGGGAACACTGAAGCTTTCTTT